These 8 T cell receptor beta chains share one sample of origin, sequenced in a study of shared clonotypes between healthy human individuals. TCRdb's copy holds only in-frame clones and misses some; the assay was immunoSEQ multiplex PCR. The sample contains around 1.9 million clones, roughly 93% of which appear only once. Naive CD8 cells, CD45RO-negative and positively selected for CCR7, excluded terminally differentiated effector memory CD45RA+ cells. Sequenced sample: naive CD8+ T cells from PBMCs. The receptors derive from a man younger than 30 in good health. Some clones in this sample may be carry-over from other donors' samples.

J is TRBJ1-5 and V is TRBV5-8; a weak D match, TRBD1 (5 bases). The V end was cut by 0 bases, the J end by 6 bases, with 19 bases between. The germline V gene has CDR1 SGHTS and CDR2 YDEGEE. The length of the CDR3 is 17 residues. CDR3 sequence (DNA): TGTGCCAGCAGCTTGGCCTCAGGGTCGGTCTTCCCTCAGCCCCAGCATTTT. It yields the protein CASSLASGSVFPQPQHF. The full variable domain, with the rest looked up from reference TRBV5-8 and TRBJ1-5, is EAGVTQSPTHLIKTRGQQATLRCSPISGHTSVYWYQQALGLGLQFLLWYDEGEERNRGNFPPRFSGRQFPNYSSELNVNALELEDSALYLCASSLASGSVFPQPQHFGDGTRLSIL.

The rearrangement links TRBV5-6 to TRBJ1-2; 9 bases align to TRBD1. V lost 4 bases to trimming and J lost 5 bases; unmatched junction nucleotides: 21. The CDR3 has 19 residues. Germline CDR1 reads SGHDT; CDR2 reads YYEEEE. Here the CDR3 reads CASSPAGPGTGRIGYGYTF. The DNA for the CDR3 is TGTGCCAGCAGCCCTGCTGGACCAGGGACAGGGAGGATTGGATATGGCTACACCTTC.

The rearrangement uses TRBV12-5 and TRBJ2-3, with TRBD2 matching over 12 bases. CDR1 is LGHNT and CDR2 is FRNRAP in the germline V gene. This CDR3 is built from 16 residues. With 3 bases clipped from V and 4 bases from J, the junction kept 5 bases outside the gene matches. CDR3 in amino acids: CASGLTGLAGADTQYF. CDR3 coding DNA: TGTGCTAGTGGTTTAACGGGACTAGCGGGCGCAGATACGCAGTATTTT.

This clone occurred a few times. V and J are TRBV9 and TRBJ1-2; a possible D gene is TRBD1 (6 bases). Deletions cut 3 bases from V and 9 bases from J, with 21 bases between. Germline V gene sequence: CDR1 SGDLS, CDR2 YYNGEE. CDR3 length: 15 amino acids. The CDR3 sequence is CASSADLQGHFRYTF. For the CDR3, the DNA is TGTGCCAGCAGCGCCGACTTACAGGGACACTTTCGCTACACCTTC.

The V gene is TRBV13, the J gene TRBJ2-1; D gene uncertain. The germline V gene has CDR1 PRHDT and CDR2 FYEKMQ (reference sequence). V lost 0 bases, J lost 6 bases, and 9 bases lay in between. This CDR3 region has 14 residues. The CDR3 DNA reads TGTGCCAGCAGCTTAGGCCTTAAGTCCAATGAGCAGTTCTTC. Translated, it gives CASSLGLKSNEQFF.

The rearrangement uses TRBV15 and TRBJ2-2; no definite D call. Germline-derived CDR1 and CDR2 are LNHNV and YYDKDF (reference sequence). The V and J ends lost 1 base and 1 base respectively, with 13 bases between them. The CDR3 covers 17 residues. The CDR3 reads CATSRVKFRLNTGELFF. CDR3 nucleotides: TGTGCCACCAGCAGAGTAAAATTCAGGTTGAACACCGGGGAGCTGTTTTTT.

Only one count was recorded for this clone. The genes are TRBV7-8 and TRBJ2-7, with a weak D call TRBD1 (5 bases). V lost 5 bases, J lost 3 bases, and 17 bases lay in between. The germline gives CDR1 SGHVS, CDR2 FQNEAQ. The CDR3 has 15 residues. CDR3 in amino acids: CASSQDTNRYYEQYF. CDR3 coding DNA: TGTGCCAGCAGCCAGGACACCAATCGGTACTACGAGCAGTACTTC.

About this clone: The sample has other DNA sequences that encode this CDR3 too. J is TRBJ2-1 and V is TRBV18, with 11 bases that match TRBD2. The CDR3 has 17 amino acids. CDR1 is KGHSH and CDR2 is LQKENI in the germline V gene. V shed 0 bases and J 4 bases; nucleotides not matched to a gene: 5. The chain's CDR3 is CASSPPRLAGTYNEQFF. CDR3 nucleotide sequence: TGTGCCAGCTCACCACCCCGACTAGCGGGAACTTACAATGAGCAGTTCTTC. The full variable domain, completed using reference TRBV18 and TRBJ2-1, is NAGVMQNPRHLVRRRGQEARLRCSPMKGHSHVYWYRQLPEEGLKFMVYLQKENIIDESGMPKERFSAEFPKEGPSILRIQQVVRGDSAAYFCASSPPRLAGTYNEQFFGPGTRLTVL.